This T cell receptor (beta chain) was identified during a study of blood T cell repertoires in COVID-19 (dated by TCRdb to 2018 to 2021). Broadly, across the study: Samples covering the acute and convalescent phases of COVID-19 were provided by collaborators in the United States, Italy and Spain. The material from the prospective study consisted of cDNA or gDNA derived from T cells, B-cell-depleted T cells, or PBMCs. Subjects who had been exposed to COVID-19, were actively infected with it, or had recovered from it provided the deeply sampled blood TCRbeta repertoires that made up the dataset. The repertoires were made available in a free public database intended to serve as a resource for research on the immune response to SARS-CoV-2. Samples were obtained from the ongoing ImmuneRACE study (first 160 participants) and from about 1,300 subjects provided by 6 global collaborators. Nearly every sample came with metadata listing a de-identified subject ID, COVID-19 status, age in years and sex. Where available, HLA class I and class II types were taken from metadata supplied by the sample provider and were not determined by assay-based typing.

Ends trimmed: V by 1 base, J by 3 bases; bases unmatched to a gene: 0. The CDR3 has 13 amino acids, counting the end cysteine and phenylalanine. The entry retains the CDR3 DNA only, 39 bases that are in frame from base 1. CDR1 SEHNR and CDR2 FQNEAQ were looked up in the germline V gene (reference sequence). Study-level results and caveats: The quantity of clinical and demographic metadata differed by source and by participant and was supplied without curation.

TCRbeta CDR3 regions were amplified from genomic DNA by means of the immunoSEQ Assay, a bias-controlled multiplex PCR. In the authors' own workflow: Within the assay, amplification of reference gene primers was used to estimate how many nucleated cells each sample contained. To quantify the absolute abundance of each unique TCRbeta CDR3 rearrangement, sequence reads were collapsed and filtered. Productive Simpson clonality was computed per sample as the square root of Simpson's diversity index over productive rearrangements. Not all clones reach the TCRdb copy of this immuneACCESS table, which keeps in-frame sequences only. Checked studies attribute under half of the gap to unresolved V genes and leave the rest unexplained. The V and J calls and clone size are taken from that table; D and trimming were inferred from the DNA. The sample includes some 99,000 clones, with roughly 88% observed a single time. In total, the top ten clones hold roughly 7.7% of the sample.

A remark on this clone: The specificity of this receptor is unknown. Base quality data are lacking; no much larger clone is found one base away.

Collaborating institutions collected whole blood in K2EDTA tubes following their own protocols. For TCRbeta analysis, collaborators shipped samples in one of three forms: frozen whole blood, isolated PBMCs, or DNA extracted from either of those sample types. The clonotype originates from a woman of 80 years or more with active or convalescent COVID-19. Material for sequencing was peripheral blood. The chain joins TRBV7-9 to TRBJ2-7, with TRBD1 matching 7 junction bases. The CDR3 reads CASSLGDSYEQYF. In nucleotides, the sequence is TGTGCCAGCAGCTTAGGGGACAGCTACGAGCAGTACTTC.